This TCR beta chain is drawn from a study of T cells in Graves' hyperthyroidism and ophthalmopathy. CDR1 SQVTM and CDR2 ANQGSEA come from the germline V gene. Unmatched junction bases numbered 11, after V lost 4 bases and J lost 6 bases. There are 14 residues in the CDR3. This clonotype was counted at least ten times. Researchers amplified the TCR beta CDR3 regions from RNA transcripts. RT-PCR in the first round (using the HTBI primer set) targeted the TCR CDR3. MiXCR, run by TCRdb on the multiplex PCR reads, gives a single entry per CDR3 protein. The sample carries approximately 700,000 distinct CDR3 sequences, just under 45% recorded once.

Sequenced material: peripheral blood or thyroid tissue (not recorded which). This clonotype was sampled from an adult man with Graves' disease, either hyperthyroidism or ophthalmopathy (not recorded which). The rearrangement links TRBV29-1 to TRBJ1-2; 7 nucleotides align to TRBD1. Written as DNA, the CDR3 is TGCAGCGTTGTTGGCCAGGGGGGGAACGATGGCTACACCTTC. Its translation is CSVVGQGGNDGYTF.